Only a few counts were recorded for the clone carrying this T cell receptor (beta chain). This record belongs to a study of response to subunit inactivated influenza vaccine. The germline V gene has CDR1 MDHEN and CDR2 SYDVKM. The CDR3 totals 13 residues. Between the trimmed V and J ends, which lost 6 bases and 0 bases, there was a span of 9 bases. Via MiXCR, TCRdb re-called the RT-PCR reads, giving one row per CDR3 protein. The sample consists of roughly 670,000 distinct CDR3 sequences, 14% of them appearing once. The sequence was collected from a man aged 50-60 years who received an inactivated influenza vaccine. The gene calls are TRBV28 and TRBJ2-7; D is tentatively TRBD1 or TRBD2 (5 bases each). Specimen: PBMCs from blood, collected 14 to 15 days before vaccination. CDR3 coding DNA: TGTGCCAGCAGGGGGGAGAGCTCCTACGAGCAGTACTTC. It specifies CASRGESSYEQYF.